The 22 T cell receptor beta chains given below trace back to one sample, sequenced in a study of control samples from healthy donors and cancer patients. Sequenced by immunoSEQ multiplex PCR; TCRdb stores in-frame clones only, minus some. This table has about 140,000 clones, 91% appearing once. Sequencing used blood. These TCRs come from a man in his thirties or forties in good health.

The chain recombines TRBV5-5 with TRBJ1-2, with TRBD1 identical over 8 bases. CDR3 length: 16 amino acids. The V segment lost 4 bases and the J segment 6 bases; nucleotides outside the gene matches: 14. Germline CDR1 is SGHKS and CDR2 is YYEKEE (reference sequence). The CDR3 DNA reads as TGTGCCAGCAGCCAGGACGAATACAGGGGGGGCCATGGCTACACCTTC. Its protein is CASSQDEYRGGHGYTF.

This clone was observed a handful of times. J is TRBJ2-7 and V is TRBV12-5; D gene uncertain. This CDR3 has 16 residues. With 6 bases removed from V and 2 bases from J, the gap between germline ends came to 20 bases. Germline V gene data show CDR1 as LGHNT and CDR2 as FRNRAP. The CDR3 reads CASGPTASTNTYEQYF. For the CDR3, the DNA is TGTGCTAGTGGCCCTACCGCATCGACAAACACCTACGAGCAGTACTTC.

The V and J genes are TRBV7-9 and TRBJ2-7, with D perhaps TRBD2 (7 bases). Trimming shortened V by 5 bases and J by 7 bases, and 24 bases separated the two germline ends. There are 16 residues in the CDR3. The germline CDR1 and CDR2 sequences are SEHNR and FQNEAQ (reference sequence). Here the CDR3 reads CASSPGRGASLGEQYF. The CDR3 nucleotides are TGTGCCAGCAGCCCTGGTCGGGGGGCGTCCTTAGGGGAGCAGTACTTC.

The chain couples TRBV27 to TRBJ1-6; 9 bases fit TRBD1. V lost 5 bases, J lost 10 bases, and 9 bases stayed unmatched. Germline CDR1 is MNHEY and CDR2 is SMNVEV (reference sequence). The CDR3 spans 15 residues. Here the CDR3 reads CASSLQGAVRSPLHF. In DNA, the CDR3 is TGTGCCAGCAGTCTACAGGGGGCTGTTCGGTCACCCCTCCACTTT.

The rearrangement joins TRBV9 to TRBJ1-1, with D unresolved. V was shortened by 1 base and J by 0 bases, with 10 bases between the two germline ends. The germline V gene has CDR1 SGDLS and CDR2 YYNGEE. The CDR3 has 15 residues. In DNA form, the CDR3 reads TGTGCCAGCAGCGTATTCGAGTGGATGAACACTGAAGCTTTCTTT. Protein: CASSVFEWMNTEAFF.

This clone showed up just once. The rearrangement joins TRBV9 to TRBJ1-5; the D gene is possibly TRBD1 (5 bases). The CDR3 length is 15 residues. From germline, CDR1 is SGDLS and CDR2 YYNGEE. V lost 0 bases, J lost 7 bases, and 14 bases lay in between. CDR3 amino acids: CASSVGAGSGQPQHF. In DNA, the CDR3 is TGTGCCAGCAGCGTAGGGGCAGGATCAGGGCAGCCCCAGCATTTT.

This chain links TRBV5-6 with TRBJ1-2; unclear D gene. Trimming removed 7 bases at V and 3 bases at J, with 13 bases between. The CDR3 covers 13 residues. Per germline, CDR1 SGHDT and CDR2 YYEEEE. CDR3 sequence reads: CASYEHSYYGYTF. In DNA, the CDR3 is TGTGCCAGCTACGAACACAGTTACTATGGCTACACCTTC.

V usage is TRBV30 and J usage is TRBJ1-1; the D gene is possibly TRBD1 (5 bases). The germline V and J ends were trimmed by 3 bases and 11 bases, with 13 bases remaining between them. CDR3 length: 11 residues. Germline V lookup: CDR1 GTSNPN, CDR2 SVGIG (reference sequence). CDR3 amino acids: CAWRGESYAFF. The CDR3 nucleotides are TGTGCCTGGAGAGGGGAATCCTACGCTTTCTTT.

The chain carries TRBV9 and TRBJ1-1; D unclear. V lost 4 bases, J lost 3 bases, and 13 bases lay in between. CDR3 length equals 14 residues. Germline assignment: CDR1 SGDLS and CDR2 YYNGEE. For the CDR3, the DNA is TGTGCCAGCAGCCCGGGAGGGCGGGACACTGAAGCTTTCTTT. This sequence encodes CASSPGGRDTEAFF.

This chain joins TRBV13 and TRBJ2-7; D is possibly TRBD1 (6 bases). CDR3 length: 12 amino acids. Germline CDR1 is PRHDT and CDR2 is FYEKMQ (reference sequence). V lost 5 bases to trimming and J lost 7 bases, with 12 bases between them. CDR3 nucleotides: TGTGCCAGCAGCCAAGGACAGTTTGAGCAGTACTTC. Its protein is CASSQGQFEQYF.

This chain joins TRBV21-1 and TRBJ1-2; TRBD1 is the table's D call, not checked against the DNA. TRBV21-1 constitutes a pseudogene. This CDR3 contains 14 residues. CDR3 nucleotides: TGTGCCAGCAGCACCTACACAGGGGGCTATGGCTACACCTTC. The encoded protein is CASSTYTGGYGYTF.

This clone was detected only a few times. The CDR3 DNA reads as TGTGCCAGCAGTTTGTCGACAGGGACTAATGAAAAACTGTTTTTT. Protein product: CASSLSTGTNEKLFF. V and J are TRBV6-5 and TRBJ1-4; 7 nucleotides align to TRBD1. J lost 2 bases, V lost 4 bases, and 4 bases had no gene match. The germline CDR1 and CDR2 sequences are MNHEY and SVGAGI. The CDR3 has 15 residues.

J is TRBJ2-3 and V is TRBV11-2; D is uncertain. The germline CDR1 and CDR2 sequences are SGHAT and FQNNGV. The CDR3 runs 15 residues. V lost 5 bases, J lost 0 bases, and 12 bases lay in between. The CDR3 spells CASSATRASTDTQYF. CDR3 nucleotide sequence: TGTGCCAGCAGCGCGACAAGAGCTAGCACAGATACGCAGTATTTT.

The rearrangement links TRBV10-3 to TRBJ1-2; D ambiguous. The CDR3 totals 14 residues. V was trimmed by 5 bases and J by 1 base, leaving 11 bases between them. Germline CDR1 reads ENHRY; CDR2 reads SYGVKD. As DNA, the CDR3 is TGTGCCATCAGTCCGACGGAAATTAACTATGGCTACACCTTC. Its translation: CAISPTEINYGYTF.

The CDR3 DNA is TGTGCCAGCAGACCCGGGACAGCTAATGAAAAACTGTTTTTT. Protein: CASRPGTANEKLFF. The V call is TRBV6-6, the J call TRBJ1-4; 7 nucleotides align to TRBD1. Germline V lookup: CDR1 MNHNY, CDR2 SVGAGI (reference sequence). CDR3 length: 14 amino acids. V shed 6 bases and J 3 bases; nucleotides not matched to a gene: 4.

The chain carries TRBV28 and TRBJ1-4; 7 bases match TRBD1. CDR1 and CDR2 (germline): MDHEN, SYDVKM. Trimming cost V 2 bases and J 5 bases; bases outside gene matches: 5. The CDR3 spans 15 residues. The CDR3 protein is CASSLGTVLNEKLFF. Written as DNA, the CDR3 is TGTGCCAGCAGTTTAGGGACAGTTCTAAATGAAAAACTGTTTTTT.

The V and J genes are TRBV7-8 and TRBJ1-2; the match to TRBD1 covers 7 bases. V lost 5 bases and J lost 2; bases outside the gene matches: 5. This CDR3 spans 14 amino acids. Per the germline V gene, CDR1 is SGHVS and CDR2 is FQNEAQ. CDR3 nucleotide sequence: TGTGCCAGCAGCCGAGCACAGGGGAACTATGGCTACACCTTC. Its translation: CASSRAQGNYGYTF.

Only one count was recorded for this clone. V usage is TRBV5-8 and J usage is TRBJ2-7; D is undetermined. Between the trimmed V and J ends, which lost 4 bases and 2 bases, there was a span of 10 bases. CDR1 and CDR2 from the germline V gene are SGHTS and YDEGEE. This CDR3 has 13 residues. CDR3 nucleotides: TGTGCCAGCAGCAGGACCAGAACCTACGAGCAGTACTTC. It codes for CASSRTRTYEQYF.

V is TRBV6-5 and J is TRBJ1-1, with D perhaps TRBD1 (5 bases). The germline V gene has CDR1 MNHEY and CDR2 SVGAGI. V was clipped by 5 bases and J by 4 bases, with 14 bases between them. The length of the CDR3 is 14 residues. CDR3 loop: CASSLMGEGTEAFF. In nucleotides, the CDR3 is TGTGCCAGCAGTCTCATGGGGGAGGGCACTGAAGCTTTCTTT.

This clone is a singleton in its sample. The chain uses TRBV6-5 and TRBJ1-5; 9 nucleotides match TRBD1. Germline V lookup: CDR1 MNHEY, CDR2 SVGAGI. V was clipped by 6 bases and J by 7 bases; unmatched bases: 7. CDR3 length equals 14 residues. CDR3 nucleotide sequence: TGTGCCAGCAGACAACAGGGGGCCGAACAGCCCCAGCATTTT. Its protein is CASRQQGAEQPQHF.

The chain uses TRBV18 and TRBJ1-1; no reliable D call. In germline, CDR1 is KGHSH, CDR2 LQKENI. The CDR3 loop spans 15 amino acids. V lost 3 bases to trimming and J lost 0 bases, with 11 bases between them. Written as DNA, the CDR3 is TGTGCCAGCTCACCGGGTCCAGGACTGAACACTGAAGCTTTCTTT. It codes for CASSPGPGLNTEAFF.

The rearrangement uses TRBV28 and TRBJ1-5; 9 bases match TRBD1. The CDR3 runs 15 residues. Germline loops: CDR1 MDHEN, CDR2 SYDVKM. V was pared by 5 bases and J by 4 bases, with 6 bases of the junction left unmatched. CDR3 nucleotide sequence: TGTGCCAGCAGTACCAAAGGACAGGGGAATCAGCCCCAGCATTTT. Protein product: CASSTKGQGNQPQHF. Combining the CDR3 with reference TRBV28 and TRBJ1-5 gives the whole variable domain DVKVTQSSRYLVKRTGEKVFLECVQDMDHENMFWYRQDPGLGLRLIYFSYDVKMKEKGDIPEGYSVSREKKERFSLILESASTNQTSMYLCASSTKGQGNQPQHFGDGTRLSIL.